Sequencing of this TCR beta chain was carried out in a study of T cells in women clearing cervical HPV infection. Study-wide context: Case blood was drawn a median about 160 days after lesion detection. Points from the study as a whole: CIN3+ cases had significantly higher TCR repertoire richness than controls, but evenness did not differ.

Each participant carried one incident cervical HPV16 infection only. Assay: immunoSEQ multiplex PCR; the TCRdb copy retains only in-frame clones and omits some. This repertoire includes approximately 20,000 clones. In the case of this clone: Its target is unknown.

The TCR sequence derives from a woman between 18 and 70 years old with a cervical HPV16 infection that either progressed to CIN3+ or cleared (not recorded which). The sample consisted of blood buffy coat.

The sequenced CDR3 bases are TGTGCCAGTAGAGGATTTGTGGAGGGACTAGCGGGGATCGTGGTGGAGACC. Its translation is CASRGFVEGLAGIVVET. The whole CDR3 sequence reads CASRGFVEGLAGIVVETQYF. V usage is TRBV19 and J usage is TRBJ2-5; 13 bases map to TRBD2. Read sequence stops 3 residues before the CDR3 end, and the germline J gene provides the missing end. This CDR3 comprises 20 residues. Germline values: CDR1 LNHDA, CDR2 SQIVND (reference sequence). The trim removed 6 bases at V and 5 bases at J, leaving 21 bases unmatched.